Reported below is one TCR beta chain. The antigen remains unidentified. Likely a read error: the CDR3 ends without its conserved phenylalanine or tryptophan. CDR1 is KGHSH and CDR2 is LQKENI in the germline V gene. The CDR3 contains 14 residues. This entry is derived from a study of metastatic and nonmetastatic thyroid tumors. In the study overall: Both malignant and benign thyroid patients supplied peripheral blood and tumor or nodule tissue samples, across which the repertoires of these patients were then compared.

Original handling: Between-group CDR3 differences, defined by clinicopathological status, yielded a distant-metastasis classifier for papillary thyroid cancer. TCRdb ran MiXCR on the PCR reads. These V and J calls derive from TCRdb rather than the authors' analysis. The sample yields more than 7,000 clones, 22% seen once. All patients reached thyroid surgery having received no treatment beforehand. Broader study findings: Significantly higher TCR beta diversity was reportedly seen in malignant thyroid tumors than benign nodules, in blood and tumor.

The rearrangement joins TRBV18 to TRBJ2-3; possibly TRBD2 for D (6 bases). The source material was adjacent normal tissue. The receptor's source is a female donor with papillary thyroid cancer or a benign thyroid nodule (not recorded which). Some clones in this sample may be carry-over from other donors' samples. The chain's CDR3 is CASPPLGRTDTQYL. The CDR3 DNA is TGTGCCAGCCCACCTTTGGGGAGGACAGATACGCAGTATCTT.